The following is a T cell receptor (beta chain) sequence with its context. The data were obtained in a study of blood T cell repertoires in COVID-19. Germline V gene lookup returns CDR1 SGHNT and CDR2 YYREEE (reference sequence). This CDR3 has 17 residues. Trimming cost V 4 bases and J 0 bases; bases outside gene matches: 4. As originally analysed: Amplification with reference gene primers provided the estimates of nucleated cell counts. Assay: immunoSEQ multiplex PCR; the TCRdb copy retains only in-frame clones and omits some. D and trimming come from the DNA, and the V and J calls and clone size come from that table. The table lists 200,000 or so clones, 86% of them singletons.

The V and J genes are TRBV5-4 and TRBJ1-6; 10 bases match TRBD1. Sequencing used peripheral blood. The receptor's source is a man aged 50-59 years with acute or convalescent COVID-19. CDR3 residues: CASSPGQGSSYNSPLHF. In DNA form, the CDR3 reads TGTGCCAGCAGCCCGGGACAGGGGAGCTCCTATAATTCACCCCTCCACTTT.